This is a list of T cell receptor beta chains from one sample in a study of T cells after posttransplantation cyclophosphamide. Sequencing used immunoSEQ multiplex PCR; TCRdb keeps in-frame clones, though not all of them. This repertoire holds around 24,000 clones, and none appear only once. The specimen comprised PBMCs, sampled after allogeneic stem cell transplant with posttransplant cyclophosphamide. The receptors were sampled from a male patient in his late teens or twenties who received an allogeneic stem cell transplant from a related donor, was CMV-positive, and had no GVHD. A share of the T cells may be of graft donor origin. CDR3s include the opening cysteine and the closing phenylalanine or tryptophan. The order of the fields is J gene, clone size, D gene, V gene, CDR3 protein, CDR3 DNA. A D gene is named only where the DNA matches it firmly. Only part of the rows carry a size: once, few, many, or a class if the clone is expanded.

j_call: TRBJ2-7
clone_size: many
d_call: TRBD1
v_call: TRBV6-5
cdr3_aa: CASSYSAGTGIYEQYF
cdr3_nt: TGTGCCAGCAGTTACTCGGCAGGGACAGGGATTTACGAGCAGTACTTC

j_call: TRBJ2-1
clone_size: many
d_call: NA
v_call: TRBV19
cdr3_aa: CASSERYNEQFF
cdr3_nt: TGTGCCAGTAGCGAGCGGTACAATGAGCAGTTCTTC

j_call: TRBJ2-5
clone_size: many
d_call: TRBD2
v_call: TRBV2
cdr3_aa: CASRTSGAETQYF
cdr3_nt: TGTGCCAGCAGGACTAGCGGGGCGGAGACCCAGTACTTC

j_call: TRBJ1-5
clone_size: many
d_call: NA
v_call: TRBV30
cdr3_aa: CAWSGPNQPQHF
cdr3_nt: TGTGCCTGGAGTGGGCCTAATCAGCCCCAGCATTTT

j_call: TRBJ2-3
clone_size: few
d_call: TRBD2
v_call: TRBV6-6
cdr3_aa: CASSRGGDSTDTQYF
cdr3_nt: TGTGCCAGCAGCCGCGGGGGGGATAGCACAGATACGCAGTATTTT

j_call: TRBJ1-6
clone_size: NA
d_call: NA
v_call: TRBV27
cdr3_aa: CASGLYRGRDSPLHF
cdr3_nt: TGTGCCAGCGGTTTATATAGGGGCAGGGATTCACCCCTCCACTTT

j_call: TRBJ2-7
clone_size: few
d_call: TRBD2
v_call: TRBV4-3
cdr3_aa: CASSQDLAAYEQYF
cdr3_nt: TGCGCCAGCAGCCAAGACCTAGCGGCTTACGAGCAGTACTTC

j_call: TRBJ2-7
clone_size: many
d_call: TRBD1
v_call: TRBV7-9
cdr3_aa: CASSLVQGYPYEQYF
cdr3_nt: TGTGCCAGCAGCTTGGTACAGGGGTACCCCTACGAGCAGTACTTC

j_call: TRBJ1-5
clone_size: many
d_call: NA
v_call: TRBV19
cdr3_aa: CATREGNQPQHF
cdr3_nt: TGTGCCACAAGGGAGGGCAATCAGCCCCAGCATTTT

j_call: TRBJ2-7
clone_size: NA
d_call: TRBD1
v_call: TRBV18
cdr3_aa: CASSQGTGGLREQYF
cdr3_nt: TGTGCCAGCTCACAAGGGACAGGGGGCTTACGCGAGCAGTACTTC

j_call: TRBJ2-3
clone_size: many
d_call: NA
v_call: TRBV11-3
cdr3_aa: CASSLGAFRSDTQYF
cdr3_nt: TGTGCCAGCAGCTTAGGGGCCTTTCGTTCAGATACGCAGTATTTT

j_call: TRBJ2-7
clone_size: many
d_call: NA
v_call: TRBV5-5
cdr3_aa: CASRRDRGSSGSLAYEQYF
cdr3_nt: TGTGCCAGCAGAAGGGACAGGGGATCTAGCGGGAGTTTAGCCTACGAGCAGTACTTC

j_call: TRBJ2-7
clone_size: many
d_call: NA
v_call: TRBV5-4
cdr3_aa: CASSQGPGAGYEQYF
cdr3_nt: TGTGCCAGCAGCCAGGGTCCAGGGGCAGGCTACGAGCAGTACTTC

j_call: TRBJ2-2
clone_size: many
d_call: TRBD2
v_call: TRBV4-1
cdr3_aa: CASSLGLAGVQGTGELFF
cdr3_nt: TGCGCCAGCAGCCTCGGACTAGCGGGAGTTCAGGGCACCGGGGAGCTGTTTTTT

j_call: TRBJ2-1
clone_size: many
d_call: NA
v_call: TRBV9
cdr3_aa: CASSDSTRNEQFF
cdr3_nt: TGTGCCAGCAGCGACTCCACGCGGAATGAGCAGTTCTTC

j_call: TRBJ1-5
clone_size: many
d_call: TRBD1
v_call: TRBV19
cdr3_aa: CARTTGGATGSNQPQHF
cdr3_nt: TGTGCCAGAACGACAGGGGGAGCCACTGGTAGCAATCAGCCCCAGCATTTT

j_call: TRBJ1-1
clone_size: many
d_call: TRBD1
v_call: TRBV19
cdr3_aa: CASRPWTGNTEAFF
cdr3_nt: TGTGCCAGTAGACCTTGGACAGGGAACACTGAAGCTTTCTTT

j_call: TRBJ2-2
clone_size: many
d_call: NA
v_call: TRBV7-9
cdr3_aa: CASSLLSGVLPGELFF
cdr3_nt: TGTGCCAGCAGCTTATTAAGCGGCGTTTTACCCGGGGAGCTGTTTTTT

j_call: TRBJ1-1
clone_size: many
d_call: NA
v_call: TRBV5-1
cdr3_aa: CASSFGRGYTEAFF
cdr3_nt: TGCGCCAGCAGCTTTGGCAGGGGCTACACTGAAGCTTTCTTT

j_call: TRBJ2-3
clone_size: many
d_call: NA
v_call: TRBV11-2
cdr3_aa: CASSPNLDTQYF
cdr3_nt: TGTGCCAGCAGCCCCAATTTGGATACGCAGTATTTT

j_call: TRBJ2-1
clone_size: many
d_call: NA
v_call: TRBV11-3
cdr3_aa: CASSSPGANYNEQFF
cdr3_nt: TGTGCCAGCAGCTCCCCGGGAGCCAACTACAATGAGCAGTTCTTC

j_call: TRBJ1-2
clone_size: many
d_call: TRBD1
v_call: TRBV14
cdr3_aa: CASSQAPDRGGYTF
cdr3_nt: TGTGCCAGCAGCCAAGCCCCGGACAGGGGTGGCTACACCTTC

j_call: TRBJ2-1
clone_size: many
d_call: TRBD1
v_call: TRBV28
cdr3_aa: CASSLPGQGGNEQFF
cdr3_nt: TGTGCCAGCAGTTTACCAGGACAGGGGGGCAATGAGCAGTTCTTC

j_call: TRBJ2-1
clone_size: many
d_call: NA
v_call: TRBV4-1
cdr3_aa: CASSQLLDNEQFF
cdr3_nt: TGCGCCAGCAGCCAACTACTCGACAATGAGCAGTTCTTC

j_call: TRBJ2-7
clone_size: many
d_call: TRBD2
v_call: TRBV5-1
cdr3_aa: CASSLGSSSSGEQYF
cdr3_nt: TGCGCCAGCAGCTTGGGATCATCATCTAGCGGAGAGCAGTACTTC

j_call: TRBJ1-4
clone_size: many
d_call: TRBD1
v_call: TRBV6-5
cdr3_aa: CASSHDRGLGKLFF
cdr3_nt: TGTGCCAGCAGCCACGACAGGGGGCTCGGAAAACTGTTTTTT

j_call: TRBJ2-1
clone_size: many
d_call: TRBD1
v_call: TRBV5-1
cdr3_aa: CASSRGQTKYNEQFF
cdr3_nt: TGCGCCAGCAGCCGGGGACAGACCAAATACAATGAGCAGTTCTTC

j_call: TRBJ1-6
clone_size: many
d_call: NA
v_call: TRBV14
cdr3_aa: CASSQVSGRGSPLHF
cdr3_nt: TGTGCCAGCAGCCAAGTTTCGGGGAGAGGCTCACCCCTCCACTTT

j_call: TRBJ1-2
clone_size: few
d_call: TRBD1
v_call: TRBV28
cdr3_aa: CASRRPGQGGYGYTF
cdr3_nt: TGTGCCAGCAGGAGGCCGGGACAGGGGGGCTATGGCTACACCTTC

j_call: TRBJ2-5
clone_size: many
d_call: NA
v_call: TRBV4-3
cdr3_aa: CASSQHREFAETQYF
cdr3_nt: TGCGCCAGCAGCCAGCACAGGGAATTCGCAGAGACCCAGTACTTC

j_call: TRBJ2-2
clone_size: many
d_call: NA
v_call: TRBV6-5
cdr3_aa: CASLSGPPGELFF
cdr3_nt: TGTGCCAGCTTGAGCGGACCCCCCGGGGAGCTGTTTTTT

j_call: TRBJ2-7
clone_size: many
d_call: TRBD2
v_call: TRBV4-2
cdr3_aa: CASSQDGGLASYEQYF
cdr3_nt: TGTGCCAGCAGCCAAGATGGGGGACTAGCGTCCTACGAGCAGTACTTC

j_call: TRBJ2-2
clone_size: many
d_call: TRBD1
v_call: TRBV2
cdr3_aa: CASGDPGQGLVKVGELFF
cdr3_nt: TGTGCCAGCGGAGATCCGGGACAGGGTCTTGTTAAGGTCGGGGAGCTGTTTTTT

j_call: TRBJ2-7
clone_size: many
d_call: NA
v_call: TRBV4-1
cdr3_aa: CASSQEQGSYEQYF
cdr3_nt: TGCGCCAGCAGCCAAGAACAGGGTAGCTACGAGCAGTACTTC

j_call: TRBJ1-4
clone_size: many
d_call: NA
v_call: TRBV7-8
cdr3_aa: CASSWAETNEKLFF
cdr3_nt: TGTGCCAGCAGCTGGGCCGAAACTAATGAAAAACTGTTTTTT

j_call: TRBJ2-7
clone_size: many
d_call: TRBD2
v_call: TRBV2
cdr3_aa: CASGPGGRYEQYF
cdr3_nt: TGTGCCAGCGGCCCGGGAGGCCGCTACGAGCAGTACTTC

j_call: TRBJ2-1
clone_size: many
d_call: TRBD2
v_call: TRBV5-4
cdr3_aa: CASSFSSGGRNEQFF
cdr3_nt: TGTGCCAGCAGCTTTTCTAGCGGGGGCCGGAATGAGCAGTTCTTC

j_call: TRBJ2-7
clone_size: many
d_call: TRBD1
v_call: TRBV18
cdr3_aa: CASFTGEGGYEQYF
cdr3_nt: TGTGCCAGCTTCACAGGGGAAGGGGGCTACGAGCAGTACTTC

j_call: TRBJ1-1
clone_size: many
d_call: NA
v_call: TRBV30
cdr3_aa: CASPGKGTNTEAFF
cdr3_nt: TGTGCCTCTCCCGGGAAGGGAACGAACACTGAAGCTTTCTTT

j_call: TRBJ1-2
clone_size: many
d_call: NA
v_call: TRBV6-5
cdr3_aa: CASSSGTNGYTF
cdr3_nt: TGTGCCAGCAGCTCCGGGACAAATGGCTACACCTTC

j_call: TRBJ2-7
clone_size: many
d_call: NA
v_call: TRBV9
cdr3_aa: CASSVATGEWYEQYF
cdr3_nt: TGTGCCAGCAGCGTAGCTACGGGAGAATGGTACGAGCAGTACTTC

j_call: TRBJ1-4
clone_size: many
d_call: TRBD1
v_call: TRBV28
cdr3_aa: CAGSSSRDSGNEKLFF
cdr3_nt: TGTGCCGGCAGTTCGTCCCGGGACAGTGGTAATGAAAAACTGTTTTTT

j_call: TRBJ1-4
clone_size: many
d_call: TRBD1
v_call: TRBV5-5
cdr3_aa: CASSLGQGGVTNEKLFF
cdr3_nt: TGTGCCAGCAGCTTGGGACAGGGGGGGGTAACTAATGAAAAACTGTTTTTT

j_call: TRBJ2-7
clone_size: many
d_call: NA
v_call: TRBV11-1
cdr3_aa: CASSDGGRWSYEQYF
cdr3_nt: TGTGCCAGCAGCGACGGAGGGAGATGGTCCTACGAGCAGTACTTC

j_call: TRBJ1-2
clone_size: many
d_call: NA
v_call: TRBV7-6
cdr3_aa: CASSPSPERSYGYTF
cdr3_nt: TGTGCCAGCAGCCCCAGTCCGGAAAGGAGCTATGGCTACACCTTC

j_call: TRBJ1-4
clone_size: many
d_call: NA
v_call: TRBV2
cdr3_aa: CASSEAQGGMKLFF
cdr3_nt: TGTGCCAGCAGTGAAGCGCAGGGAGGCATGAAACTGTTTTTT

j_call: TRBJ2-2
clone_size: many
d_call: TRBD2
v_call: TRBV10-1
cdr3_aa: CASSDGSGSTGELFF
cdr3_nt: TGCGCCAGCAGTGATGGTAGCGGGAGCACCGGGGAGCTGTTTTTT

j_call: TRBJ2-3
clone_size: many
d_call: TRBD2
v_call: TRBV4-3
cdr3_aa: CASSQDGTGGSTDTQYF
cdr3_nt: TGCGCCAGCAGCCAAGACGGGACGGGAGGGAGCACAGATACGCAGTATTTT

j_call: TRBJ1-1
clone_size: many
d_call: TRBD1
v_call: TRBV18
cdr3_aa: CASSPARGSNTEAFF
cdr3_nt: TGTGCCAGCTCACCGGCCAGGGGGTCGAACACTGAAGCTTTCTTT